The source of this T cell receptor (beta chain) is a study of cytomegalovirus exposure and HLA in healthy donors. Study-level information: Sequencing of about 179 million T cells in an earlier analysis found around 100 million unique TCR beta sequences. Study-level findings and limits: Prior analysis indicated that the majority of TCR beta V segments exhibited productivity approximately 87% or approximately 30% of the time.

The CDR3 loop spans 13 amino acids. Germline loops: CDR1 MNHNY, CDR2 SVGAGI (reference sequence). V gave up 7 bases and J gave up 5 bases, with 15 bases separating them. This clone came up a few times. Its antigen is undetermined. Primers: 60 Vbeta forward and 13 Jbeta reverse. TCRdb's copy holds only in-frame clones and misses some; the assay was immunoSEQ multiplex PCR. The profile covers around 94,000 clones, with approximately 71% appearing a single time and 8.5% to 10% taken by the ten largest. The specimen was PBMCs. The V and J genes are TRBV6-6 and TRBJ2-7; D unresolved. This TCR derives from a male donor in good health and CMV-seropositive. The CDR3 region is CASTDGSADEQYF. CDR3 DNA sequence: TGTGCCAGCACCGACGGGTCGGCCGACGAGCAGTACTTC.